This TCR beta chain is drawn from a study of cytomegalovirus exposure and HLA in healthy donors. General observations from the study: A later analysis reportedly found that, within productive TCRs, an Asian-associated ancestry cluster had fewer N-insertions than the mean observed across the roughly 700 donors.

Healthy donors of bone marrow made up the group. With 60 Vbeta and 13 Jbeta primers, the PCR was carried out. Only in-frame clones appear in the TCRdb table, and some are missing; sequencing was by immunoSEQ multiplex PCR. Of some 100,000 clones listed, around 76% were seen once; the top ten hold 4%. Of note for this clone: The antigen is not known. Germline is not matched at one junction end, which may reflect a read error.

Germline V gene lookup returns CDR1 SEHNR and CDR2 FQNEAQ (reference sequence). The length of the CDR3 is 14 residues. The clonotype was recovered from a woman aged 50 to 60 in good health and CMV-seropositive. Sequenced sample: PBMCs. The chain is built from TRBV7-9 and TRBJ1-1; no reliable D call. The CDR3: CSSSHNRGNTEAFF. CDR3 sequence (DNA): TGTTCCAGCAGCCACAATCGGGGGAACACTGAAGCTTTCTTT.